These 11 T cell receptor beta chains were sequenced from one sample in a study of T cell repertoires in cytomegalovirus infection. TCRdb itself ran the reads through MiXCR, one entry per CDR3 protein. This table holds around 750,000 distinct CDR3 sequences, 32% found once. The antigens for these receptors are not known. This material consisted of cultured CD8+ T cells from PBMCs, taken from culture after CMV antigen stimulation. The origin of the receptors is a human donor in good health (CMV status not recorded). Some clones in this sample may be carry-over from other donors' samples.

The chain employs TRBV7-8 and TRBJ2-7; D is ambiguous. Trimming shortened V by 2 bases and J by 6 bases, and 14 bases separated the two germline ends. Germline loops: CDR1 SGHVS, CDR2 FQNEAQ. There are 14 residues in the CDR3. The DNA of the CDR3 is TGTGCCAGCAGCTTAAGACCGCTGGGGTCCGAGCAGTACGTC. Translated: CASSLRPLGSEQYV.

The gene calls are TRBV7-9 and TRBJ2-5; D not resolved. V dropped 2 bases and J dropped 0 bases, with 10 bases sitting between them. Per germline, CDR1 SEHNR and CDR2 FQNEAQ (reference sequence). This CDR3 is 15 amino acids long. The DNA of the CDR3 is TGTGCCAGCAGCTTATCGTTTGGGGACCAAGAGACCCAGTACTTC. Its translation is CASSLSFGDQETQYF. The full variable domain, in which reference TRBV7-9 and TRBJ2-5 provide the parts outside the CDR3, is DTGVSQNPRHKITKRGQNVTFRCDPISEHNRLYWYRQTLGQGPEFLTYFQNEAQLEKSRLLSDRFSAERPKGSFSTLEIQRTEQGDSAMYLCASSLSFGDQETQYFGPGTRLLVL.

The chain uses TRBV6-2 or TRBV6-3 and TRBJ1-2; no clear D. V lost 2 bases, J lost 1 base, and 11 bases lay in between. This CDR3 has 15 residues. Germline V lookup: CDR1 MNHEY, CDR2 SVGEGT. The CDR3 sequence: CASSYAGSFNYGYTF. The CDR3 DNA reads TGTGCCAGCAGTTACGCGGGGAGTTTTAACTATGGCTACACCTTC.

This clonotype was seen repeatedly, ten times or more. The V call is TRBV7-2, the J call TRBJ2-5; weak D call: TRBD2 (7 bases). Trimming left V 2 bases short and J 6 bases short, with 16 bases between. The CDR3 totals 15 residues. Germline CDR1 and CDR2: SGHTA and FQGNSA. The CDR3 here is CASSLFKGGPKTQYF. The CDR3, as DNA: TGTGCCAGCAGCTTATTTAAGGGGGGGCCGAAGACCCAGTACTTC.

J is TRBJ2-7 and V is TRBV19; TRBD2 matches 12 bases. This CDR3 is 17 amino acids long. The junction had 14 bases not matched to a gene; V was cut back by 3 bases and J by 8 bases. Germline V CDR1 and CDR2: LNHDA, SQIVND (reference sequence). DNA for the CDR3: TGTGCCAGTAGTATGCTAGCGGGGGGGCCAAGGGATCGCAAGCAGTACTTC. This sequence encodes CASSMLAGGPRDRKQYF.

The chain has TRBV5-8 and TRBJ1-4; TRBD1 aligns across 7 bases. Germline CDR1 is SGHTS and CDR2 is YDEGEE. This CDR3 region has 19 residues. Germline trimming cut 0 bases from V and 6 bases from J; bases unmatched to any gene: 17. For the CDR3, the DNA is TGTGCCAGCAGCTTGGCCACCCCCGGGACAGTCCCAAGGGATGAAAAACTGTTTTTT. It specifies CASSLATPGTVPRDEKLFF. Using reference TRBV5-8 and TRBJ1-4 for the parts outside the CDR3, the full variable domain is EAGVTQSPTHLIKTRGQQATLRCSPISGHTSVYWYQQALGLGLQFLLWYDEGEERNRGNFPPRFSGRQFPNYSSELNVNALELEDSALYLCASSLATPGTVPRDEKLFFGSGTQLSVL.

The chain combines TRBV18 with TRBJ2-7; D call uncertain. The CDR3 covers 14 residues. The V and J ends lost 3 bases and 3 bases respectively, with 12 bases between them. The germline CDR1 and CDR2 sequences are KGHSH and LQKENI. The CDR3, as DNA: TGTGCCAGCTCACCTAGGCCGACCGACTACGAGCAGTACTTC. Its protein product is CASSPRPTDYEQYF.

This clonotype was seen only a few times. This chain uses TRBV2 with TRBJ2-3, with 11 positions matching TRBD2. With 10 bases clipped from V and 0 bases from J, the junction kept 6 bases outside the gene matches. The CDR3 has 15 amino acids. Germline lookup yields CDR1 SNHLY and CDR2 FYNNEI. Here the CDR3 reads CATLTSGASTDTQYF. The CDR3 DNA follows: TGTGCCACACTGACTAGCGGGGCTAGCACAGATACGCAGTATTTT.

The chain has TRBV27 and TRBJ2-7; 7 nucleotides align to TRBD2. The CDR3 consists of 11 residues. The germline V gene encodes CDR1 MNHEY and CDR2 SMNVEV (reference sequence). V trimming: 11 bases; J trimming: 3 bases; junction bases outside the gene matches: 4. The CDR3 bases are TGTGCCGTTTCGGGGGGCTACGAGCAGTACGTC. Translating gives CAVSGGYEQYV.

This chain's CDR3 is CSATSLKAGGFYEQYF. For the CDR3, the DNA is TGCAGTGCCACCAGCCTTAAGGCGGGGGGATTCTACGAGCAGTACTTC. The J gene is TRBJ2-7, the V gene TRBV20-1; the match to TRBD2 covers 8 bases. V lost 6 bases, J lost 3 bases, and 16 bases stayed unmatched. The CDR3 spans 16 residues. Germline V CDR1 and CDR2: DFQATT, SNEGSKA (reference sequence).

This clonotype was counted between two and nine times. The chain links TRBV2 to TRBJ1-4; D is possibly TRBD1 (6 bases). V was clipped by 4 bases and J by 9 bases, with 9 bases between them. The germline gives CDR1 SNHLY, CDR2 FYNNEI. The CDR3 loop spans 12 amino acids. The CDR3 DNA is TGTGCCAGCAGTGCCACAGGGAAAAAACTGTTTTTT. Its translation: CASSATGKKLFF.